The 23 T cell receptor beta chains reported below all come from one sample, sequenced in a study of shared clonotypes between healthy human individuals. Measured with immunoSEQ multiplex PCR; TCRdb has only the in-frame clones, and not every one. The sample has millions of clones, around 90% seen once; the top ten hold about 0.13%. The material sequenced was naive CD4+ T cells sorted from blood. As to subset: CD45RA+ positively selected. The source of these receptors is a young man in good health.

The chain carries TRBV6-4 and TRBJ2-6; weak D call: TRBD1 (6 bases). V gave up 6 bases and J gave up 0 bases, with 18 bases separating them. This CDR3 comprises 18 residues. Germline V gene lookup returns CDR1 MRHNA and CDR2 SNTAGT. CDR3 sequence (DNA): TGTGCCAGCAGAGAGGGGGAAGGATACAGCTCTGGGGCCAACGTCCTGACTTTC. Protein: CASREGEGYSSGANVLTF.

J is TRBJ1-4 and V is TRBV29-1, with D possibly being TRBD1 (5 bases). CDR1 and CDR2 from the germline V gene are SQVTM and ANQGSEA. V was trimmed by 7 bases and J by 7 bases, leaving 13 bases between them. The CDR3 spans 12 residues. The CDR3, as DNA: TGCAGCGCAGGGTATCTCGGTGAAAAACTGTTTTTT. Translated, it gives CSAGYLGEKLFF.

The rearrangement links TRBV6-5 to TRBJ1-2; D gene ambiguous. The V gene lost 6 bases and the J gene lost 7 bases, with 18 bases spanning the gap. This CDR3 region has 14 residues. Germline V gene data show CDR1 as MNHEY and CDR2 as SVGAGI. In DNA, the CDR3 is TGTGCCAGCAGAACGGGCCAACAGAGTCCTGGCTACACCTTC. Protein: CASRTGQQSPGYTF.

J is TRBJ2-7 and V is TRBV19; TRBD1 aligns across 8 bases. V trimming: 5 bases; J trimming: 7 bases; junction bases outside the gene matches: 16. CDR3 length: 16 residues. Germline loops: CDR1 LNHDA, CDR2 SQIVND (reference sequence). CDR3 nucleotides: TGTGCCAGTAGTTCACACTCACGGACAGGGTCGGGAGAGCAGTACTTC. It encodes CASSSHSRTGSGEQYF.

This clone was recorded a few times. Additional DNA sequences in this sample encode the identical CDR3. The chain uses TRBV30 and TRBJ1-5; D remains ambiguous. Germline-derived CDR1 and CDR2 are GTSNPN and SVGIG (reference sequence). The CDR3 runs to 13 residues. Trimming took off 3 bases at V and 0 bases at J, with 6 bases between the two ends. The CDR3 DNA follows: TGTGCCTGGAGCCGGGATAGCAATCAGCCCCAGCATTTT. This sequence encodes CAWSRDSNQPQHF.

The rearrangement links TRBV5-4 to TRBJ2-3; 7 nucleotides agree with TRBD1. Looked up from germline, CDR1 is SGHNT and CDR2 is YYREEE (reference sequence). This CDR3 has 16 residues. V lost 3 bases, J lost 0 bases, and 7 bases stayed unmatched. CDR3 in amino acids: CASSSRGPSSTDTQYF. CDR3 nucleotides: TGTGCCAGCAGCTCAAGGGGGCCTTCTAGCACAGATACGCAGTATTTT.

The chain is built from TRBV28 and TRBJ1-1; D is perhaps TRBD1 (5 bases). This CDR3 contains 14 residues. Trimming took 2 bases from V and 4 from J, leaving 11 bases between them. From germline, CDR1 is MDHEN and CDR2 SYDVKM. The CDR3 loop is CASSLIGVGTEAFF. The CDR3 DNA reads TGTGCCAGCAGTTTAATAGGGGTTGGCACTGAAGCTTTCTTT. The whole variable domain, filled in from reference TRBV28 and TRBJ1-1, reads DVKVTQSSRYLVKRTGEKVFLECVQDMDHENMFWYRQDPGLGLRLIYFSYDVKMKEKGDIPEGYSVSREKKERFSLILESASTNQTSMYLCASSLIGVGTEAFFGQGTRLTVV.

The V gene is TRBV19, the J gene TRBJ2-1; 10 nucleotides agree with TRBD2. Germline V lookup: CDR1 LNHDA, CDR2 SQIVND (reference sequence). V trimming: 1 base; J trimming: 4 bases; junction bases outside the gene matches: 4. The CDR3 has 16 amino acids. The CDR3 DNA follows: TGTGCCAGTAGTATAGTAAAGACTAGCGGGTACAATGAGCAGTTCTTC. This codes for CASSIVKTSGYNEQFF.

The V gene is TRBV30, the J gene TRBJ1-3; 9 bases match TRBD1. J lost 5 bases, V lost 0 bases, and 14 bases had no gene match. This CDR3 is 18 amino acids long. Germline CDR1 is GTSNPN and CDR2 is SVGIG (reference sequence). Here the CDR3 DNA reads TGTGCCTGGAGTGTACGTTTGTGGAGGACAGGGGACAGAAACACCATATATTTT. It encodes CAWSVRLWRTGDRNTIYF.

This chain joins TRBV7-9 and TRBJ2-3; D is perhaps TRBD2 (7 bases). CDR3 length equals 16 residues. Germline CDR1 reads SEHNR; CDR2 reads FQNEAQ (reference sequence). V shed 4 bases and J shed 1 base, with 15 bases lying between them. This CDR3 reads CASSYPSGGRTDTQYF. As DNA, the CDR3 is TGTGCCAGCAGCTACCCCTCCGGGGGGCGCACAGATACGCAGTATTTT.

V is TRBV2 and J is TRBJ2-2; 12 bases agree with TRBD2. The CDR3 has 13 residues. Germline V gives CDR1 SNHLY, CDR2 FYNNEI. Trimming at V came to 8 bases and at J to 5 bases, leaving 0 bases not matched to a gene. In DNA form, the CDR3 reads TGTGCCAGCGGGACTAGCGGGACCGGGGAGCTGTTTTTT. Its protein product is CASGTSGTGELFF.

This chain connects TRBV27 to TRBJ2-1; 14 nucleotides match TRBD2. Germline CDR1 MNHEY, CDR2 SMNVEV (reference sequence). Unmatched junction bases numbered 17, after V lost 3 bases and J lost 4 bases. This CDR3 has 21 residues. This CDR3 is CASSFSVRLAGGPTTYNEQFF. The CDR3 nucleotides read TGTGCCAGCAGTTTTTCCGTTCGACTAGCGGGAGGGCCAACTACTTACAATGAGCAGTTCTTC.

The table lists this clone with a count of one. V is TRBV4-1 and J is TRBJ2-7; tentatively, D is TRBD1 or TRBD2 (6 bases each). V lost 1 base and J 0 bases, leaving 10 bases between the germline ends. Germline V gives CDR1 MGHRA, CDR2 YSYEKL. The CDR3 sequence is 15 residues long. CDR3 amino acids: CASSQAGALSYEQYF. The DNA of the CDR3 is TGCGCCAGCAGCCAAGCGGGGGCCCTCTCCTACGAGCAGTACTTC.

V is TRBV28 and J is TRBJ1-5, with D unresolved. The CDR3 consists of 14 residues. Trimming stripped 3 bases from V and 4 bases from J, with 10 bases between. Germline CDR1 and CDR2: MDHEN and SYDVKM. CDR3 sequence reads: CASSLIQVNQPQHF. The CDR3 DNA follows: TGTGCCAGCAGTTTGATCCAGGTTAATCAGCCCCAGCATTTT. The whole variable domain, filled in from reference TRBV28 and TRBJ1-5, reads DVKVTQSSRYLVKRTGEKVFLECVQDMDHENMFWYRQDPGLGLRLIYFSYDVKMKEKGDIPEGYSVSREKKERFSLILESASTNQTSMYLCASSLIQVNQPQHFGDGTRLSIL.

This chain connects TRBV6-5 to TRBJ1-1; no reliable D call. The CDR3 loop spans 15 amino acids. The V and J ends lost 0 bases and 0 bases respectively, with 8 bases between them. Germline loops: CDR1 MNHEY, CDR2 SVGAGI. CDR3 protein: CASSYSVRVNTEAFF. Here the CDR3 DNA reads TGTGCCAGCAGTTACTCGGTCAGAGTGAACACTGAAGCTTTCTTT.

The chain joins TRBV30 to TRBJ2-5; D call uncertain. The tail of the sequence fits TRBJ2-7 better, so the J call may be wrong. The germline CDR1 and CDR2 sequences are GTSNPN and SVGIG (reference sequence). The CDR3 sequence is 14 residues long. The CDR3 DNA reads as TGTGCCTGGAAGTTTGCCAGTAGCTCCTACGAGCAGTACTTC. It yields the protein CAWKFASSSYEQYF.

This chain links TRBV5-1 with TRBJ2-7; D not certain. This CDR3 spans 12 amino acids. The germline V gene encodes CDR1 SGHRS and CDR2 YFSETQ. Trimming took 4 bases from V and 7 from J, leaving 12 bases between them. CDR3 sequence (DNA): TGCGCCAGCAGCCTCTCAGTCGGAGAGCAGTACTTC. It yields the protein CASSLSVGEQYF.

This chain uses TRBV6-6 with TRBJ2-7; the D is unclear. CDR1 MNHNY and CDR2 SVGAGI come from the germline V gene (reference sequence). The CDR3 sequence is 13 residues long. V dropped 6 bases and J dropped 7 bases, with 16 bases sitting between them. CDR3 nucleotides: TGTGCCAGCAGAGGAAAAGCCCCTGGGGAGCAGTACTTC. This gives the protein CASRGKAPGEQYF.

This clone was seen only once. The gene calls are TRBV19 and TRBJ2-2, with 7 bases matching TRBD1. Germline CDR1 is LNHDA and CDR2 is SQIVND (reference sequence). CDR3 length: 13 amino acids. V shed 7 bases and J 7 bases; nucleotides not matched to a gene: 6. In nucleotides, the CDR3 is TGTGCCAGTAAGACAGGGCAGGACGGGGAGCTGTTTTTT. This codes for CASKTGQDGELFF. Looking up the rest from reference TRBV19 and TRBJ2-2 gives the full variable domain: DGGITQSPKYLFRKEGQNVTLSCEQNLNHDAMYWYRQDPGQGLRLIYYSQIVNDFQKGDIAEGYSVSREKKESFPLTVTSAQKNPTAFYLCASKTGQDGELFFGEGSRLTVL.

The chain links TRBV6-1 to TRBJ2-5; unclear D gene. The CDR3 extends over 12 amino acids. V was shortened by 9 bases and J by 4 bases, with 12 bases between the two germline ends. Germline-derived CDR1 and CDR2 are MNHNS and SASEGT. The CDR3 loop reads CASRNSAETQYF. CDR3 in DNA: TGTGCCAGTCGGAATTCGGCAGAGACCCAGTACTTC.

The chain is built from TRBV19 and TRBJ2-3; the match to TRBD1 covers 12 bases. Germline trimming cut 5 bases from V and 0 bases from J; bases unmatched to any gene: 9. CDR1 and CDR2 (germline): LNHDA, SQIVND (reference sequence). This CDR3 is 18 amino acids long. The CDR3 DNA reads TGTGCCAGTAGTCCGGGACAGGGGGCCCTCACAAGCACAGATACGCAGTATTTT. This codes for CASSPGQGALTSTDTQYF.

This clone was counted between two and nine times. The chain uses TRBV4-3 and TRBJ2-2; TRBD1 aligns across 10 bases. From germline, CDR1 is LGHNA and CDR2 YSLEER. The V segment lost 4 bases and the J segment 7 bases; nucleotides outside the gene matches: 6. The CDR3 is 15 amino acids. This chain's CDR3 is CASSPRDRGVGELFF. For the CDR3, the DNA is TGCGCCAGCAGCCCTAGGGACAGGGGCGTCGGGGAGCTGTTTTTT.

V and J are TRBV30 and TRBJ1-1; D is ambiguous. The germline V gene encodes CDR1 GTSNPN and CDR2 SVGIG (reference sequence). This CDR3 region has 12 residues. V gave up 3 bases and J gave up 7 bases, with 12 bases separating them. The CDR3 DNA is TGTGCCTGGAGAGACCCTGGGGTTGAAGCTTTCTTT. It specifies CAWRDPGVEAFF.